The 27 T cell receptor beta chains in this list originate from one sample, sequenced in a study of identical twins listed by TCRdb under 2016. The library was generated by 5' RACE. For sequencing, an Illumina HiSeq 2000 was employed. Starting from the raw public reads, TCRdb applied fastp trimming at Q25, assembled clones with MiXCR and retained in-frame beta chains. Identical CDR3 protein sequences are pooled into one entry, listed with their most common genes and DNA. For this sample the table gives 520,000 or so distinct CDR3 sequences, of which less than 25% were detected only once. About 0.93% of the sample is in the top ten clones. The same data also contributed to another study, on T cells expressing NK-cell markers.

Sequencing was performed on CD4+ T cells sorted from blood. Every receptor here comes from a young woman in good health.

V and J are TRBV5-1 and TRBJ2-2; D assignment may be TRBD1 or TRBD2 (5 bases each). The CDR3 is 13 residues long. CDR1 is SGHRS, CDR2 YFSETQ, per germline. Between the trimmed V and J ends, which lost 4 bases and 5 bases, there was a span of 9 bases. The CDR3 nucleotides read TGCGCCAGCAGCCGCAGGGAGACCGGGGAGCTGTTTTTT. It translates to CASSRRETGELFF.

This clonotype was picked up a small number of times. The V call is TRBV12-3 or TRBV12-4, the J call TRBJ2-5; D might be TRBD2 (7 bases). This CDR3 is built from 16 residues. Trimming stripped 5 bases from V and 2 bases from J, with 18 bases between. The CDR3 region is CASSPGGRGQQETQYF. The CDR3 DNA reads TGTGCCAGCAGTCCCGGGGGGAGGGGACAACAAGAGACCCAGTACTTC.

The CDR3 DNA is TGTGCCAGCAGTCCCCAAGGACCAGGGGAGACCCAGTACTTC. It yields the protein CASSPQGPGETQYF. This chain connects TRBV12-3 or TRBV12-4 to TRBJ2-5, with D possibly being TRBD1 (5 bases). The ends were cut back, 5 bases at V and 5 bases at J, with 15 bases in the middle. The CDR3 length is 14 residues.

This clonotype turned up a few times. This chain uses TRBV9 with TRBJ2-7; TRBD1 is a possible D gene (6 bases). Trimming left V 1 base short and J 3 bases short, with 11 bases between. CDR1 is SGDLS, CDR2 YYNGEE, per germline. This CDR3 spans 14 amino acids. CDR3 nucleotides: TGTGCCAGCAGCGTACCGGGACAAGACTACGAGCAGTACTTC. This sequence encodes CASSVPGQDYEQYF.

The genes are TRBV6-1 and TRBJ2-1, with D maybe TRBD1 (7 bases). The CDR3 spans 14 residues. From germline, CDR1 is MNHNS and CDR2 SASEGT. Trimming pared 2 bases from V and 9 bases from J, leaving 14 bases between. The CDR3 sequence is CASSEQGGRSEQFF. In DNA, the CDR3 is TGTGCCAGCAGTGAACAGGGGGGCCGATCTGAGCAGTTCTTC.

This clonotype was seen only a few times. The chain links TRBV20-1 to TRBJ2-1; D is unresolved. This CDR3 has 15 residues. The V end was cut by 0 bases, the J end by 7 bases, with 16 bases between. The germline gives CDR1 DFQATT, CDR2 SNEGSKA (reference sequence). CDR3 region: CSARDARLGMNEQFF. The CDR3 DNA sequence: TGCAGTGCTAGAGACGCGAGGTTGGGGATGAATGAGCAGTTCTTC.

The V gene is TRBV10-3, the J gene TRBJ1-1; D remains unclear. Trimming pared 2 bases from V and 4 bases from J, leaving 8 bases between. CDR1 is ENHRY and CDR2 is SYGVKD in the germline V gene. There are 13 residues in the CDR3. The CDR3 spells CAISERRGTEAFF. The CDR3, as DNA: TGTGCCATCAGTGAGAGGAGAGGCACTGAAGCTTTCTTT.

This clonotype was seen ten or more times. This rearrangement joins TRBV20-1 to TRBJ2-5; TRBD2 matches at 9 bases. Trimming cost V 0 bases and J 5 bases; bases outside gene matches: 7. CDR1 and CDR2 from the germline V gene are DFQATT and SNEGSKA (reference sequence). The CDR3 has 15 residues. Here the CDR3 DNA reads TGCAGTGCTAGAGATACGTTAGCGGGGGAGGAGACCCAGTACTTC. Amino acids: CSARDTLAGEETQYF.

In its sample, this clonotype was seen once. The chain combines TRBV20-1 with TRBJ2-1; perhaps TRBD1 as D (6 bases). The CDR3 totals 12 residues. V shed 3 bases and J shed 9 bases, with 12 bases lying between them. Germline V gene data show CDR1 as DFQATT and CDR2 as SNEGSKA (reference sequence). The CDR3 protein is CSASEGVGEQFF. In DNA, the CDR3 is TGCAGTGCTAGTGAGGGGGTGGGTGAGCAGTTCTTC.

In its sample, this clonotype was seen a few times. The gene calls are TRBV3-1 and TRBJ2-5, with D perhaps matching TRBD1 (5 bases). CDR3 length: 13 amino acids. The V and J ends lost 2 bases and 5 bases respectively, with 9 bases between them. CDR1 is LGHDT, CDR2 YNNKEL, per germline (reference sequence). CDR3 loop: CASSQWGRETQYF. For the CDR3, the DNA is TGTGCCAGCAGCCAATGGGGCAGGGAGACCCAGTACTTC.

The CDR3 here is CASSPSGGVGEAFF. CDR3 DNA sequence: TGTGCCAGCAGTCCTAGTGGGGGTGTGGGGGAAGCTTTCTTT. The V gene is TRBV12-3 or TRBV12-4, the J gene TRBJ1-1, with a possible D match to TRBD1 (5 bases). This CDR3 spans 14 amino acids. Trimming pared 5 bases from V and 8 bases from J, leaving 18 bases between.

The chain employs TRBV20-1 and TRBJ1-4; the match to TRBD1 covers 7 bases. V gave up 6 bases and J gave up 7 bases; unmatched junction bases: 8. The CDR3 runs 13 residues. Germline CDR1 and CDR2: DFQATT and SNEGSKA (reference sequence). The CDR3 loop reads CSARQGWSEKLFF. The CDR3 DNA is TGCAGTGCCCGACAGGGATGGAGTGAAAAACTGTTTTTT.

The CDR3 spells CASSHHSSGGETQYF. CDR3 DNA: TGTGCCAGCAGCCATCATTCTAGCGGGGGAGAGACCCAGTACTTC. This sequence joins TRBV3-1 and TRBJ2-5, with TRBD2 matching over 10 bases. CDR3 length: 15 residues. CDR1 and CDR2 from the germline V gene are LGHDT and YNNKEL (reference sequence). Trimming removed 3 bases from V and 4 bases from J; junction bases left unmatched: 5.

This chain connects TRBV11-3 to TRBJ1-1, with TRBD1 matching 7 bases. The CDR3 is 13 residues long. Trimming took 2 bases from V and 7 from J; bases not matched to a gene: 4. In germline, CDR1 is SGHNT, CDR2 YENEEA. The chain's CDR3 is CASSLFAGGEAFF. The CDR3 nucleotides are TGTGCCAGCAGCTTATTTGCAGGGGGTGAAGCTTTCTTT.

V and J are TRBV3-1 and TRBJ2-7, with TRBD1 identical over 7 bases. Germline values: CDR1 LGHDT, CDR2 YNNKEL (reference sequence). The trim removed 5 bases at V and 4 bases at J, leaving 14 bases unmatched. This CDR3 contains 16 residues. CDR3 residues: CASSSRQGRLLYEQYF. The CDR3 DNA reads TGTGCCAGCAGCAGTCGACAGGGTCGCCTCCTTTACGAGCAGTACTTC.

The gene calls are TRBV20-1 and TRBJ1-1, with D unresolved. From germline, CDR1 is DFQATT and CDR2 SNEGSKA (reference sequence). Between the trimmed V and J ends, which lost 4 bases and 1 base, there was a span of 7 bases. CDR3 size: 12 residues. CDR3 protein: CSAIVRNTEAFF. CDR3 nucleotide sequence: TGCAGTGCTATTGTACGGAACACTGAAGCTTTCTTT.

The chain joins TRBV7-2 to TRBJ1-1; D unclear. V was cut by 5 bases and J by 1 base, with 5 bases left in between. The CDR3 contains 12 residues. Germline loops: CDR1 SGHTA, CDR2 FQGNSA. CDR3 DNA: TGTGCCAGCAGCGGAAAGAACACTGAAGCTTTCTTT. Amino acids: CASSGKNTEAFF.

The rearrangement links TRBV12-3 or TRBV12-4 to TRBJ2-7; the D is unclear. Trimming left V 2 bases short and J 3 bases short, with 14 bases between. This CDR3 is built from 15 residues. The CDR3 DNA reads TGTGCCAGCAGTTTAATGGGTTCAAGTATCTACGAGCAGTACTTC. It encodes CASSLMGSSIYEQYF.

The J gene is TRBJ2-7, the V gene TRBV18; 8 bases line up with TRBD1. CDR3 length: 13 amino acids. The J segment lost 1 base and the V segment lost 8 bases, leaving 4 bases of the junction unmatched. From germline, CDR1 is KGHSH and CDR2 LQKENI. The CDR3 sequence: CASQGQGSYEQYF. The CDR3 DNA reads as TGTGCCAGCCAAGGACAGGGATCCTACGAGCAGTACTTC.

The genes are TRBV3-1 and TRBJ1-6; 9 bases fit TRBD1. The CDR3 runs 16 residues. V dropped 3 bases and J dropped 9; count of bases not matched to a gene: 9. Germline V gene sequence: CDR1 LGHDT, CDR2 YNNKEL (reference sequence). CDR3 coding DNA: TGTGCCAGCAGCCACGCCTGGGACAGGGCCCCTTCACCCCTCCACTTT. Its protein product is CASSHAWDRAPSPLHF.

This clonotype was counted between two and nine times. The rearrangement links TRBV20-1 to TRBJ2-1; D is uncertain. V was trimmed by 5 bases and J by 10 bases, leaving 12 bases between them. Germline V gene data show CDR1 as DFQATT and CDR2 as SNEGSKA (reference sequence). The CDR3 is made up of 11 amino acids. The CDR3 loop reads CSAPTKGEQFF. CDR3 nucleotide sequence: TGCAGTGCTCCCACTAAAGGAGAGCAGTTCTTC.

There are a few counts of this clonotype. This chain joins TRBV20-1 and TRBJ2-1, with 9 bases that match TRBD1. Germline V gene lookup returns CDR1 DFQATT and CDR2 SNEGSKA (reference sequence). The CDR3 contains 15 residues. V trimming: 2 bases; J trimming: 10 bases; junction bases outside the gene matches: 12. The CDR3 here is CSARITGGPRGEQFF. The CDR3 nucleotides are TGCAGTGCTAGAATAACAGGGGGCCCCAGGGGGGAGCAGTTCTTC.

V and J are TRBV20-1 and TRBJ2-3, with D possibly matching TRBD2 (5 bases). Germline V CDR1 and CDR2: DFQATT, SNEGSKA (reference sequence). This CDR3 has 13 amino acids. Trimming removed 3 bases at V and 6 bases at J, with 13 bases between. The CDR3 loop reads CSASCRSGDTQYF. The CDR3 coding sequence is TGCAGTGCTAGTTGTCGGTCGGGGGATACGCAGTATTTT.

This clonotype was detected a few times. The CDR3 sequence is CASCRSSGTDTQYF. DNA for the CDR3: TGTGCCAGCTGTCGTTCATCGGGCACAGATACGCAGTATTTT. The genes are TRBV7-2 and TRBJ2-3, with D unclear. V lost 8 bases and J lost 1, with 13 bases in between. This CDR3 spans 14 amino acids. Germline values: CDR1 SGHTA, CDR2 FQGNSA.

This clonotype was counted at least ten times. The chain carries TRBV7-2 and TRBJ2-5; 9 nucleotides match TRBD2. The CDR3 covers 15 residues. The ends lost 2 bases at V and 5 bases at J; junction bases unmatched: 6. CDR1 SGHTA and CDR2 FQGNSA come from the germline V gene. CDR3 sequence reads: CASSLSSGSSETQYF. CDR3 DNA: TGTGCCAGCAGCTTAAGTAGCGGGAGCTCGGAGACCCAGTACTTC.

This chain uses TRBV4-2 with TRBJ2-1; D gene uncertain. V was cut by 1 base and J by 0 bases, with 13 bases left in between. This CDR3 region has 17 residues. CDR1 LGHNA and CDR2 YNFKEQ come from the germline V gene. The CDR3 bases are TGTGCCAGCAGCCAAGGGGTCACGGGTCTCTCCTACAATGAGCAGTTCTTC. Translated, it gives CASSQGVTGLSYNEQFF.

This clonotype showed up just a few times. CDR3 amino acids: CASSLRLGAETQYF. For the CDR3, the DNA is TGTGCCAGCAGCTTGCGGCTGGGGGCGGAGACCCAGTACTTC. The chain carries TRBV7-6 and TRBJ2-5, with D possibly being TRBD1 (6 bases). Trimming took off 3 bases at V and 5 bases at J, with 13 bases between the two ends. This CDR3 region has 14 residues. Germline CDR1 and CDR2: SGHVS and FNYEAQ. Drawing the rest from reference TRBV7-6 and TRBJ2-5, the complete variable domain is GAGVSQSPRYKVTKRGQDVALRCDPISGHVSLYWYRQALGQGPEFLTYFNYEAQQDKSGLPNDRFSAERPEGSISTLTIQRTEQRDSAMYRCASSLRLGAETQYFGPGTRLLVL.